This T cell receptor (beta chain) was retrieved from a study of T cell repertoires in cytomegalovirus infection. Looking at the study overall: Matching HLA type, along with CMV infection, was indicated by public TCR beta signatures.

This CDR3 comprises 14 residues. Germline assignment: CDR1 DFQATT and CDR2 SNEGSKA (reference sequence). The V gene lost 6 bases and the J gene lost 5 bases, with 17 bases spanning the gap. Notes on the study in general: It was HLA-C-restricted CMV-specific TCR beta clonotypes that dominated the response ex vivo. Summed public TCR beta family frequency identified CMV carriers bearing the relevant HLA.

This clonotype was seen a handful of times. Its antigen is undetermined. TCRdb redid the calling of the reads with MiXCR, one entry per CDR3 protein. Here the sample spans more than 150,000 distinct CDR3 sequences, roughly a fifth being singletons. The specimen sequenced was PBMCs. The genes are TRBV20-1 and TRBJ1-5; maybe TRBD1 (5 bases). This clonotype was sampled from a human donor in good health (CMV status not recorded). Some clones in this sample may be carry-over from other donors' samples. The CDR3: CSAPGRGRDQPQHF. Here the CDR3 DNA reads TGCAGTGCCCCAGGGAGGGGACGGGATCAGCCCCAGCATTTT.